This T cell receptor (beta chain) derives from a study of T cell responses to AZD1222 COVID-19 vaccine. The study, taken as a whole, reports: Repertoire sampling was restricted to post-peak T cell response timepoints. The study found Spike-specific TCR breadth and depth rose after two AZD1222 doses. Unmutated variant regions reportedly attract nearly half of all spike-specific TCRs. At baseline, just five to seven AZD1222 recipients tested seropositive.

Only in-frame clones appear in the TCRdb table, and some are missing; sequencing was by immunoSEQ multiplex PCR. The sample lists approximately 170,000 clones, over 90% occurring once. This clone was detected a few times. Its specificity is not known. The CDR3 spans 14 residues. Trimming left V 6 bases short and J 5 bases short, with 17 bases between. Germline-derived CDR1 and CDR2 are MNHEY and SVGAGI. The V gene is TRBV6-5, the J gene TRBJ2-7, with a tentative D call TRBD1 (6 bases). The sample in question was peripheral blood, obtained on day 0 of AZD1222 vaccination. This receptor was identified in an adult in good health. The CDR3 bases are TGTGCCAGCAGGCCCGAACAGGGTTGGAACGAGCAGTACTTC. It encodes CASRPEQGWNEQYF.